This entry concerns a single TCR beta chain. Original processing notes: It was from reference gene primer amplification that nucleated cell counts were estimated. TCRdb's copy holds only in-frame clones and misses some; the assay was immunoSEQ multiplex PCR. The V and J calls and clone size were taken over from that table, and D and trimming were inferred from the DNA. Of 150,000 to 200,000 clones in the sample, approximately 86% were seen once. The sample comes from a study of blood T cell repertoires in COVID-19. Across the whole study: COVID-19 samples from acute and convalescent phases originated in the United States, Italy and Spain. The cDNA or gDNA used as material had been derived from T cells, B-cell-depleted T cells, or PBMCs.

Sequenced material: peripheral blood. The TCR originated in a man aged 55 to 70 with acute or convalescent COVID-19.

For the CDR3, the DNA is TGTGCCAGCAGAGGAGGACTAGCTTACGAGACCCAGTACTTC. Encoded protein: CASRGGLAYETQYF. The V gene is TRBV2, the J gene TRBJ2-5, with TRBD2 matching over 8 bases. Germline CDR1 SNHLY, CDR2 FYNNEI. CDR3 length equals 14 residues. Unmatched junction bases numbered 8, after V lost 6 bases and J lost 5 bases.